These T cell receptor beta chains were read from a single sample in a study of T cell repertoires in cytomegalovirus infection. TCRdb re-called the reads with MiXCR, one entry per CDR3 protein. The table has over 90,000 distinct CDR3 sequences, approximately 15% seen once. Sequenced: PBMCs. These receptors were collected from a human donor in good health (CMV status not recorded). Some clones in this sample may be carry-over from other donors' samples. The CDR3 runs from the conserved cysteine through the conserved F or W. Each record gives: V gene, clone size, J gene, D gene, CDR3 DNA, CDR3 protein. D genes are given only for firm matches. Only part of the rows carry a size: once, few, many, or a class if the clone is expanded.

>TRBV7-8|many|TRBJ1-1|.
TGTGCCAGCAGCTTAATCTCGCACGGACTGAACACTGAAGCTTTCTTT
CASSLISHGLNTEAFF
>TRBV7-9|.|TRBJ1-6|.
TGTGCCAGCAGCTCCCAGGGCGGCGGTTCACCCCTCCACTTT
CASSSQGGGSPLHF
>TRBV6-2/TRBV6-3|few|TRBJ2-1|.
TGTGCCAGCCGGGGGGCTAGTTGGAATGAGCAGTTCTTC
CASRGASWNEQFF
>TRBV7-9|medium-sized|TRBJ2-5|.
TGTGCCAGCAGCTACCTGACAGCGAAAGAGACCCAGTACTTC
CASSYLTAKETQYF
>TRBV20-1|few|TRBJ2-5|.
TGCAGTGCTCGCCTAACTCAAGAGACCCAGTACTTC
CSARLTQETQYF
>TRBV6-1|.|TRBJ2-7|.
TGTGCCAGCAGTGAAGACCCCGCCCTAACCTACGAGCAGTACTTC
CASSEDPALTYEQYF
>TRBV15|.|TRBJ1-2|.
TGTGCCACCAGCAGAGATGGGGGATATGGCTACACCTTC
CATSRDGGYGYTF
>TRBV3-1|.|TRBJ2-7|.
TGTGCCAGCAGCCAAGCTTGGGAAGGTCGATACGAGCAGTACTTC
CASSQAWEGRYEQYF
>TRBV19|.|TRBJ1-5|.
TGTGCCAGTAGTATAGATTGGGGGACCAATCAGCCCCAGCATTTT
CASSIDWGTNQPQHF
>TRBV7-2|many|TRBJ2-5|.
TGTGCCAGCAGCTTAGTAGGACCCCGATGGGGAAAAGAGACCCAGTACTTC
CASSLVGPRWGKETQYF
>TRBV7-9|many|TRBJ2-3|.
TGTGCCAGCAGCTTAGAAGATACGCAGTATTTT
CASSLEDTQYF
>TRBV7-3|few|TRBJ2-7|TRBD2
TGTGCCAGCAGCTTAGAAGCGGGGTCCACCTACGAGCAGTACTTC
CASSLEAGSTYEQYF
>TRBV7-2|many|TRBJ1-1|.
TGTGCCAGCAGCTTAGTTTTCGGCAGGGGGAACACTGAAGCTTTCTTT
CASSLVFGRGNTEAFF
>TRBV7-2|many|TRBJ2-1|TRBD1
TGTGCCAGCAGCCCTGACAGGGGGCGCGTCAATGAGCAGTTCTTC
CASSPDRGRVNEQFF
>TRBV5-1|.|TRBJ2-1|TRBD1
TGCGCCAGCAGCTTGGCCGTCCCGGGACAGGGAGGAACCCAGTTCTTC
CASSLAVPGQGGTQFF
>TRBV19|many|TRBJ2-1|TRBD1
TGTGCCAGTAGTTTCGGGACAGGGTTGCAGTTCTTC
CASSFGTGLQFF
>TRBV20-1|.|TRBJ1-6|TRBD1
TGCAGCGCTCTTCGCGGGGGACAGTATAATTCACCCCTCCACTTT
CSALRGGQYNSPLHF
>TRBV6-1|.|TRBJ2-5|TRBD2
TGTGCCACCGGGGGGAGCGGGGGCTTCGAATCCCAGTACTTC
CATGGSGGFESQYF
>TRBV5-4|.|TRBJ2-5|.
TGTGCCAGCAGCCAAGAATTCGGCGGGAAAGAGACCCAGTACTTC
CASSQEFGGKETQYF
>TRBV7-2|many|TRBJ1-1|.
TGTGCCAGCAGCTTAAGAGGACAGATGAACACTGAAGCTTTCTTT
CASSLRGQMNTEAFF
>TRBV28|.|TRBJ2-7|TRBD2
TGTGCCAGCAGTTTATTCCAGCGGGGGAGCGGGCAGTACTTC
CASSLFQRGSGQYF
>TRBV5-1|.|TRBJ2-5|TRBD1
TGCGCCAGCAGCTTGGCGGCTACAGGGGGGCAAGAGACCCAGTACTTC
CASSLAATGGQETQYF